One sample yielded the 28 T cell receptor beta chains listed below, sequenced in a study of T-cell memory formation after mild COVID-19. TCRdb fed the 5' RACE reads into MiXCR, producing one record per CDR3 protein. Among about 540,000 distinct CDR3 sequences listed, about a fifth were seen once. Sequencing used PBMCs or a T cell subset sorted from them (not recorded which). The receptor set was obtained from an adult woman who had mild COVID-19 (a few samples of this study predate the infection). Cell type and time point are not known.

This chain uses TRBV30 with TRBJ2-2; 11 bases are shared with TRBD2. The length of the CDR3 is 14 residues. V lost 7 bases and J lost 1; bases outside the gene matches: 2. Germline CDR1 and CDR2: GTSNPN and SVGIG (reference sequence). CDR3 nucleotide sequence: TGTGCCTTGACTAGCGGGAAGAACACCGGGGAGCTGTTTTTT. This encodes CALTSGKNTGELFF.

This rearrangement joins TRBV12-3 or TRBV12-4 to TRBJ2-3; TRBD1 is a possible D gene (5 bases). V lost 7 bases to trimming and J lost 0 bases, with 20 bases between them. This CDR3 spans 17 amino acids. The CDR3 nucleotides are TGTGCCAGCACCCCACCCTTCACAGGACCTAGCACAGATACGCAGTATTTT. As protein: CASTPPFTGPSTDTQYF.

The chain carries TRBV20-1 and TRBJ2-1; D unresolved. The CDR3 is 12 amino acids. Germline V lookup: CDR1 DFQATT, CDR2 SNEGSKA (reference sequence). V lost 4 bases, J lost 5 bases, and 9 bases lay in between. The CDR3 sequence: CSATARDNEQFF. Written as DNA, the CDR3 is TGCAGTGCTACCGCCCGGGACAATGAGCAGTTCTTC.

About this clonotype itself: One end of the junction varies from germline; a read error may be responsible. V and J are TRBV7-9 and TRBJ2-7; the match to TRBD2 covers 11 bases. The CDR3 is 16 amino acids. Germline lookup yields CDR1 SEHNR and CDR2 FQNEAQ (reference sequence). CDR3: CARSRVGLAGVYEQYF. The DNA of the CDR3 is TGTGCCCGCAGCCGAGTAGGACTAGCGGGTGTCTACGAGCAGTACTTC. The entire variable domain, with the rest obtained from reference TRBV7-9 and TRBJ2-7, is as follows: DTGVSQNPRHKITKRGQNVTFRCDPISEHNRLYWYRQTLGQGPEFLTYFQNEAQLEKSRLLSDRFSAERPKGSFSTLEIQRTEQGDSAMYLCARSRVGLAGVYEQYFGPGTRLTVT.

The chain employs TRBV20-1 and TRBJ2-1; D gene ambiguous. Germline CDR1 is DFQATT and CDR2 is SNEGSKA (reference sequence). This CDR3 is built from 14 residues. Trimming pared 1 base from V and 3 bases from J, leaving 10 bases between. Written as DNA, the CDR3 is TGCAGTGCTAGAGTGTGGGCCAACTACAATGAGCAGTTCTTC. Translated, it gives CSARVWANYNEQFF.

The rearrangement joins TRBV7-9 to TRBJ2-6, with D possibly being TRBD1 (5 bases). Trimming cost V 11 bases and J 1 base, with 18 bases left between them. The CDR3 runs to 16 residues. Germline values: CDR1 SEHNR, CDR2 FQNEAQ (reference sequence). This chain's CDR3 is CAGAQGLRSGANVLTF. CDR3 DNA: TGTGCCGGCGCCCAGGGTCTCCGGTCTGGGGCCAACGTCCTGACTTTC.

This clonotype was seen repeatedly, ten times or more. This rearrangement joins TRBV7-8 to TRBJ2-1; 10 nucleotides agree with TRBD1. The CDR3 contains 14 residues. With V trimmed by 5 bases and J by 8 bases, 6 bases remained unmatched. Germline CDR1 is SGHVS and CDR2 is FQNEAQ. CDR3 residues: CASSAGTGVDEQFF. The CDR3 coding sequence is TGTGCCAGCAGCGCCGGGACAGGGGTGGATGAGCAGTTCTTC.

The sample holds a few counts of this clonotype. The rearrangement uses TRBV19 and TRBJ2-7, with 7 bases fitting TRBD1. The length of the CDR3 is 13 residues. The V gene end was trimmed by 3 bases and the J gene end by 6 bases; junction bases not matched to a gene: 5. CDR1 is LNHDA and CDR2 is SQIVND in the germline V gene (reference sequence). The CDR3 is CASSMGQSLEQYF. In nucleotides, the CDR3 is TGTGCCAGTAGTATGGGACAGTCCCTCGAGCAGTACTTC.

At least ten counts were recorded for this clonotype. V usage is TRBV7-8 and J usage is TRBJ2-5; 10 bases are a match to TRBD2. This CDR3 contains 16 residues. Germline loops: CDR1 SGHVS, CDR2 FQNEAQ. J gave up 2 bases and V 1 base, and 4 bases lay outside the gene matches. The CDR3 here is CASSLGASGRQETQYF. In nucleotides, the CDR3 is TGTGCCAGCAGCTTAGGGGCTAGCGGGAGACAAGAGACCCAGTACTTC.

The rearrangement joins TRBV9 to TRBJ1-3; D call uncertain. The CDR3 is 17 residues long. Trimming took 7 bases from V and 1 from J, leaving 21 bases between them. Germline V gene data show CDR1 as SGDLS and CDR2 as YYNGEE. The CDR3 here is CASGPTSGRRSGNTIYF. For the CDR3, the DNA is TGTGCCAGCGGGCCCACGTCGGGCCGCCGATCTGGAAACACCATATATTTT.

This clonotype was seen a few times. The chain uses TRBV29-1 and TRBJ2-1; TRBD2 matches 10 bases. Germline V gene sequence: CDR1 SQVTM, CDR2 ANQGSEA. This CDR3 region has 15 residues. Unmatched junction bases numbered 6, after V lost 5 bases and J lost 2 bases. In DNA, the CDR3 is TGCAGCGTTATAGCGGGGGGAATCACCTACAATGAGCAGTTCTTC. It translates to CSVIAGGITYNEQFF.

This clonotype has only a few counts. V gene TRBV15 combines with J gene TRBJ1-4; D call uncertain. The germline V gene encodes CDR1 LNHNV and CDR2 YYDKDF (reference sequence). Trimming removed 6 bases at V and 5 bases at J, with 16 bases between. The CDR3 is made up of 15 amino acids. The CDR3 here is CATRARGFGNEKLFF. CDR3 sequence (DNA): TGTGCCACCAGGGCCCGCGGGTTCGGAAATGAAAAACTGTTTTTT.

The V gene is TRBV12-3 or TRBV12-4, the J gene TRBJ1-1; D unclear. The CDR3 contains 13 residues. Between the trimmed V and J ends, which lost 4 bases and 5 bases, there was a span of 11 bases. In nucleotides, the CDR3 is TGTGCCAGCAGTTCCCCGAGCTGGACTGAAGCTTTCTTT. Protein product: CASSSPSWTEAFF.

The rearrangement uses TRBV6-2 or TRBV6-3 and TRBJ2-3; perhaps D is TRBD1 or TRBD2 (5 bases each). Germline values: CDR1 MNHEY, CDR2 SVGEGT. The CDR3 has 15 amino acids. V lost 6 bases to trimming and J lost 2 bases, with 15 bases between them. The CDR3 spells CASSRIRDPTDTQYF. The CDR3 nucleotides are TGTGCCAGCAGCCGGATAAGGGACCCCACAGATACGCAGTATTTT.

This clonotype was detected ten times or more. This rearrangement joins TRBV18 to TRBJ2-5, with 9 nucleotides matching TRBD1. J lost 5 bases, V lost 8 bases, and 6 bases had no gene match. The CDR3 runs to 13 residues. CDR1 is KGHSH, CDR2 LQKENI, per germline. For the CDR3, the DNA is TGTGCCAGCAGCCCCGACAGGGGGGAGACCCAGTACTTC. Encoded protein: CASSPDRGETQYF.

In its sample, this clonotype was seen a few times. The gene calls are TRBV20-1 and TRBJ2-5; 9 bases are shared with TRBD2. V was pared by 5 bases and J by 1 base, with 8 bases of the junction left unmatched. This CDR3 is 15 amino acids long. Looked up from germline, CDR1 is DFQATT and CDR2 is SNEGSKA (reference sequence). CDR3 sequence (DNA): TGCAGTGCTTCGGGACTAGCAGCCACCCAAGAGACCCAGTACTTC. Translating it yields CSASGLAATQETQYF.

This clonotype was counted only a few times. The gene calls are TRBV2 and TRBJ2-1, with TRBD2 matching over 10 bases. CDR1 and CDR2 (germline): SNHLY, FYNNEI. Losses at the gene ends were 6 bases for V and 1 base for J; bases not matched to a gene: 6. The CDR3 loop spans 16 amino acids. CDR3 nucleotide sequence: TGTGCCAGCAGGGACTTAGCGGGGGGTTCCTACAATGAGCAGTTCTTC. It translates to CASRDLAGGSYNEQFF.

The chain employs TRBV9 and TRBJ2-1; TRBD2 aligns across 10 bases. V lost 3 bases to trimming and J lost 2 bases; unmatched junction nucleotides: 8. Germline loops: CDR1 SGDLS, CDR2 YYNGEE. The CDR3 covers 17 residues. CDR3 protein: CASSGMTSGYPYNEQFF. The CDR3 nucleotides read TGTGCCAGCAGCGGCATGACTAGCGGGTATCCCTACAATGAGCAGTTCTTC.

The genes are TRBV20-1 and TRBJ2-3, with a tentative D call TRBD2 (7 bases). The CDR3 spans 14 residues. Trimming shortened V by 6 bases and J by 5 bases, and 18 bases separated the two germline ends. Germline CDR1 is DFQATT and CDR2 is SNEGSKA (reference sequence). The CDR3 reads CSAEGGLVRDTQYF. The CDR3 nucleotides are TGCAGTGCCGAGGGGGGGCTCGTGAGAGATACGCAGTATTTT.

The sample holds a few counts of this clonotype. The chain is built from TRBV20-1 and TRBJ2-3; 7 bases match TRBD1. V lost 4 bases and J lost 4; bases outside the gene matches: 11. Germline V gene data show CDR1 as DFQATT and CDR2 as SNEGSKA (reference sequence). The CDR3 is 15 residues long. CDR3 region: CSATIQGLGPDTQYF. The DNA of the CDR3 is TGCAGTGCTACGATACAGGGGCTTGGCCCAGATACGCAGTATTTT.

This clonotype was picked up a small number of times. The chain recombines TRBV10-3 with TRBJ2-3; 11 nucleotides match TRBD2. Trimming removed 0 bases from V and 6 bases from J; junction bases left unmatched: 8. Germline CDR1 reads ENHRY; CDR2 reads SYGVKD. This CDR3 spans 17 amino acids. The chain's CDR3 is CAISESPTSGSLDTQYF. As DNA, the CDR3 is TGTGCCATCAGTGAGTCTCCCACTAGCGGGAGTTTGGATACGCAGTATTTT.

V usage is TRBV7-8 and J usage is TRBJ1-2, with no clear D. The CDR3 loop spans 14 amino acids. Trimming shortened V by 1 base and J by 4 bases, and 10 bases separated the two germline ends. Germline CDR1 SGHVS, CDR2 FQNEAQ. CDR3 region: CASSLVTDFYGYTF. The CDR3 DNA reads TGTGCCAGCAGCTTAGTTACGGATTTCTATGGCTACACCTTC.

This clonotype was recorded a few times. V usage is TRBV7-6 and J usage is TRBJ1-2, with TRBD1 identical over 8 bases. Germline trimming cut 5 bases from V and 4 bases from J; bases unmatched to any gene: 6. The CDR3 contains 14 residues. Germline V CDR1 and CDR2: SGHVS, FNYEAQ. The CDR3 DNA reads TGTGCCAGCAGCATGAAACAGGGGGGCTATGGCTACACCTTC. Encoded protein: CASSMKQGGYGYTF.

The J gene is TRBJ1-5, the V gene TRBV12-3 or TRBV12-4; unclear D gene. This CDR3 has 14 residues. V dropped 6 bases and J dropped 7 bases, with 16 bases sitting between them. CDR3 residues: CASRLGGLWQPQHF. The CDR3 DNA follows: TGTGCCAGCAGATTGGGTGGGCTGTGGCAGCCCCAGCATTTT.

This clonotype was picked up a small number of times. This chain connects TRBV6-6 to TRBJ2-2; tentatively, D is TRBD2 (5 bases). The CDR3 covers 14 residues. Germline V gene sequence: CDR1 MNHNY, CDR2 SVGAGI (reference sequence). The V and J ends lost 6 bases and 7 bases respectively, with 15 bases between them. The CDR3 loop reads CASRRLNEGGELFF. CDR3 nucleotides: TGTGCCAGCAGACGACTCAATGAGGGCGGGGAGCTGTTTTTT.

The V and J genes are TRBV29-1 and TRBJ2-7, with TRBD1 matching 7 bases. Unmatched junction bases numbered 7, after V lost 5 bases and J lost 0 bases. The CDR3 loop spans 14 amino acids. Germline V lookup: CDR1 SQVTM, CDR2 ANQGSEA. CDR3 sequence reads: CSVMTGLLSYEQYF. CDR3 DNA: TGCAGCGTTATGACAGGGCTACTCTCCTACGAGCAGTACTTC.

This clonotype was counted between two and nine times. The chain carries TRBV7-8 and TRBJ1-1; D is uncertain. CDR3 length: 16 amino acids. Trimming cost V 9 bases and J 0 bases, with 20 bases left between them. The V gene's germline CDR1 is SGHVS and CDR2 FQNEAQ. This CDR3 is CASLSNRAIMNTEAFF. For the CDR3, the DNA is TGTGCCAGTCTATCTAACCGCGCAATCATGAACACTGAAGCTTTCTTT.

This clonotype occurred a few times. The gene calls are TRBV30 and TRBJ2-2; no reliable D call. CDR3 size: 10 residues. The germline V and J ends were trimmed by 7 bases and 5 bases, with 5 bases remaining between them. Germline-derived CDR1 and CDR2 are GTSNPN and SVGIG (reference sequence). Here the CDR3 DNA reads TGTGCCTCAGAAACCGGGGAGCTGTTTTTT. Translated, it gives CASETGELFF. Full variable domain (rest looked up from reference TRBV30 and TRBJ2-2): SQTIHQWPATLVQPVGSPLSLECTVEGTSNPNLYWYRQAAGRGLQLLFYSVGIGQISSEVPQNLSASRPQDRQFILSSKKLLLSDSGFYLCASETGELFFGEGSRLTVL.